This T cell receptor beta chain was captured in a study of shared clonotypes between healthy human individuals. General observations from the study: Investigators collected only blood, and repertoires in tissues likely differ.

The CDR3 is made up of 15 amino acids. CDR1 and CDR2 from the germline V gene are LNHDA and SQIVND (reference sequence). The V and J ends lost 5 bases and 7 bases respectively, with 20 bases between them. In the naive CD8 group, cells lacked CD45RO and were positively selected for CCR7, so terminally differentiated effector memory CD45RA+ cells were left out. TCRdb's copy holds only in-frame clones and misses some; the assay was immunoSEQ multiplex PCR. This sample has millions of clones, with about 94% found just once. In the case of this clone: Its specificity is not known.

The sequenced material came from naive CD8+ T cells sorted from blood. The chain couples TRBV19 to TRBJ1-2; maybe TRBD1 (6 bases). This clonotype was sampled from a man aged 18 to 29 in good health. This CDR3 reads CASSPGHPPISGYTF. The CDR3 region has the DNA TGTGCCAGTAGTCCGGGACATCCACCGATCTCTGGCTACACCTTC.